The 4 T cell receptor beta chains presented below share a single source sample, sequenced in a study of cytomegalovirus exposure and HLA in healthy donors. In the PCR, 60 Vbeta and 13 Jbeta primers were used. The table came from immunoSEQ multiplex PCR; TCRdb's copy has only in-frame clones and leaves some out. The sample lists some 110,000 clones, approximately 70% occurring once. Sequencing used PBMCs. The receptors derive from a boy between 10 and 17 years old in good health and CMV-seronegative.

The chain employs TRBV5-6 and TRBJ2-1; D is unresolved. Germline lookup yields CDR1 SGHDT and CDR2 YYEEEE. Trimming pared 0 bases from V and 8 bases from J, leaving 9 bases between. CDR3 size: 13 residues. CDR3 nucleotides: TGTGCCAGCAGCTTGGGTCTAGTCGATGAGCAGTTCTTC. Protein: CASSLGLVDEQFF.

This clone was counted a single time. This chain connects TRBV28 to TRBJ1-2; TRBD1 might be the D (5 bases). This CDR3 has 15 residues. CDR1 is MDHEN, CDR2 SYDVKM, per germline. The V gene lost 2 bases and the J gene lost 8 bases, with 18 bases spanning the gap. CDR3 sequence reads: CASSLREGRGTGYTF. The DNA for the CDR3 is TGTGCCAGCAGTTTACGGGAAGGGCGGGGGACGGGCTACACCTTC.

The chain has TRBV7-9 and TRBJ2-2, with TRBD2 as a possible D gene (6 bases). This CDR3 region has 15 residues. Germline lookup yields CDR1 SEHNR and CDR2 FQNEAQ (reference sequence). V was pared by 1 base and J by 5 bases, with 11 bases between. The CDR3, as DNA: TGTGCCAGCAGCTTAGTAGGAGGGTTGACCGGGGAGCTGTTTTTT. As protein: CASSLVGGLTGELFF.

The rearrangement uses TRBV18 and TRBJ1-1; possibly TRBD1 for D (6 bases). This CDR3 comprises 18 residues. With 3 bases removed from V and 1 base from J, the gap between germline ends came to 21 bases. The germline CDR1 and CDR2 sequences are KGHSH and LQKENI. The chain's CDR3 is CASSPPKGGREGNTEAFF. DNA of the CDR3: TGTGCCAGCTCACCGCCTAAGGGGGGGCGTGAGGGGAACACTGAAGCTTTCTTT.